Detailed here is one TCR beta chain. What this receptor recognizes is not known. Base qualities are missing; no much larger clone stands one base away. CD8 naive samples were obtained by positive selection for CCR7 among CD45RO-negative cells, yielding a CD45RA+CCR7+ population from which TemRA cells were excluded. The donors were healthy, HIV-negative adults who had no recently reported acute infections or vaccinations. Only Caucasian adults living in Nashville, Tennessee, USA were represented among the donors. Blood was obtained by leukapheresis, after which PBMCs were separated by Ficoll-Histopaque density gradient centrifugation and cryopreserved in liquid nitrogen vapor phase. Purity and quantity of every magnetically sorted T cell population were checked by analytical flow cytometry. Genomic DNA was isolated from every sorted fraction and measured by UV absorbance on a Nanodrop 2000c. These data come from a study of shared clonotypes between healthy human individuals (TCRdb year 2020). Regarding the complete study: A few men and a couple of women, aged 18 to 49 years, made up the cohort. For each donor, CD4 naive and CD4 memory were each given three plates, CD8 naive was given two plates, and CD8 memory was given one plate. To estimate repertoire size and how much clonotype sharing occurs between individuals, the study deeply sequenced the blood TCR repertoires of five or six healthy adults. To increase sequencing depth and limit assay-specific biases, TCR repertoire library preparation and sequencing were carried out by different laboratories using diverse techniques. Each donor's leukapheresis produced roughly between roughly 0.94 and 9.5 billion PBMCs.

Using the deep immunoSEQ assay, multiplex PCR amplified TCR CDR3 regions from genomic DNA. Extracted genomic DNA from each cell subset was spread evenly across all wells of several immunoSEQ 96-well plates, with each plate serving as a replicate. For sorted subsets, each replicate PCR was loaded with around 200 ng genomic DNA, equivalent to 30,000 or so T cell genomes. Purified libraries were quantified with a Qubit 3.0 fluorometer, sized on a Bioanalyzer 2100, and re-quantified with the KAPA Library Quantification kit. A separate single-read 150-cycle Illumina NextSeq 550 flow cell was used to sequence each immunoSEQ 96-well plate. Concerning the study's data processing: Because the immunoSEQ output held only junctional sequences and lacked quality scores, the filtering could not match the filtering applied to full-length reads. Sequences were annotated with PyIR, a Python wrapper for IgBLAST v1.9, using IMGT germline references to assign V/J genes and CDR3. Any read was removed if the V/J assignment was weak (E-value above 1e-6), the CDR3 was missing, or the read contained stop codons, out-of-frame junctions, or ambiguous translated residues. V3J clonotypes were defined by identical inferred V gene, J gene, and CDR3 amino acid sequence. Percentage overlap between repertoires was calculated by dividing the number of shared unique clonotypes by the size of the smaller repertoire. Three approaches were used to assess repertoire richness: RTK rarefaction, the Chao1 estimator, and Recon v2.1 estimates of unobserved clonotypes. Generation probabilities for all TCRbeta clonotypes obtained by the gDNA method from a handful of donors were computed using OLGA. TCRdb took this table from immuneACCESS and kept in-frame rearrangements with V and J called. Such tables lack part of the clones; where checked against another copy, unresolved V genes explain under half of the gap, and the rest is unexplained. That table gives V, J and clone size, and the DNA gave D and trimming. The sample yields about 590,000 clones; around 95% were counted once. In total, the top ten clones hold 0.11% of the sample.

General conclusions and limits of the study: Pairwise subsampling indicated that sequencing depth was expected to affect the degree of clonotype sharing among donors. Sharing across several donors was observed for roughly 5.4% of naive CD4, under 4% of naive CD8, over 2% of memory CD4, and 0.4% of memory CD8 clonotypes. Larger estimated clonotype richness was generally found for naive subsets than for memory subsets. Sampling was limited to blood, and TCR repertoires in tissue likely differ from TCR repertoires in blood. Because the study included only a small number of donors, the genetic and exposure-history diversity represented was limited. Higher generation probabilities were observed for clonotypes shared by all four sorted-subset donors than for non-shared clonotypes. Rarefaction of sorted-subset datasets indicated incomplete sequencing despite the large sequencing depth.

The sample was naive CD8+ T cells sorted from blood. This specimen's cell subset or site label, per the study, means: CD45RA+CCR7+. The receptor was isolated from a woman younger than 45 in good health.

The CDR3 region has the sequence CASSENPGGHSTDTQYF. The DNA reads as follows: TGTGCCAGCAGTGAAAACCCAGGGGGCCATAGCACAGATACGCAGTATTTT. The rearrangement joined TRBV2 to TRBJ2-3; 8 nucleotides in the junction match TRBD1. The germline V gene specifies SNHLY as CDR1 and FYNNEI as CDR2. There are 17 amino acids in the CDR3, from cysteine to phenylalanine inclusive. The CDR3 DNA has 51 bases and is translated from base 1. After removal of 2 bases from V and 0 bases from J, the junction retains 7 bases not matched to a gene.